The 18 T cell receptor beta chains in this list originate from one sample, sequenced in a study of blood T cells in healthy people across ages. Alongside a J-beta primer mix, a sample-barcoded 5' primer served in a second PCR lasting roughly 7 to 12 cycles. MiXCR, applied by TCRdb to the 5' RACE reads, yields one record per CDR3 protein. Of approximately 1.5 million distinct CDR3 sequences listed, roughly a third are singletons. The sample taken for sequencing was blood. The receptors originated from a woman aged 25 to 39 in good health.

This clonotype was recorded a few times. The chain has TRBV5-1 and TRBJ2-7; 10 bases align to TRBD2. This CDR3 has 14 residues. Unmatched junction bases numbered 1, after V lost 2 bases and J lost 2 bases. Germline CDR1 is SGHRS and CDR2 is YFSETQ. CDR3 loop: CASSFSGGTYEQYF. Written as DNA, the CDR3 is TGCGCCAGCAGCTTTAGCGGGGGGACCTACGAGCAGTACTTC.

This clonotype was recorded a few times. V gene TRBV4-2 combines with J gene TRBJ2-3; D uncertain. CDR3 length equals 13 residues. V lost 5 bases to trimming and J lost 7 bases, with 13 bases between them. Germline V CDR1 and CDR2: LGHNA, YNFKEQ. The CDR3 sequence: CASSEVGSNTQYF. CDR3 bases: TGTGCCAGCAGCGAAGTCGGATCTAATACGCAGTATTTT.

The gene calls are TRBV2 and TRBJ1-2; D might be TRBD1 (5 bases). Germline CDR1 reads SNHLY; CDR2 reads FYNNEI. This CDR3 comprises 13 residues. With 3 bases removed from V and 4 bases from J, the gap between germline ends came to 9 bases. The CDR3 loop is CASSDWGIYGYTF. Written as DNA, the CDR3 is TGTGCCAGCAGTGACTGGGGGATCTATGGCTACACCTTC.

This clonotype has just a few counts. The V and J genes are TRBV7-2 and TRBJ1-2; D is possibly TRBD1 (6 bases). V dropped 7 bases and J dropped 1 base, with 10 bases sitting between them. Germline values: CDR1 SGHTA, CDR2 FQGNSA. This CDR3 comprises 13 residues. CDR3 amino acids: CASKVQGNYGYTF. CDR3 sequence (DNA): TGTGCCAGCAAGGTACAGGGTAACTATGGCTACACCTTC.

The chain recombines TRBV9 with TRBJ2-3, with D tentatively TRBD2 (5 bases). V lost 0 bases and J lost 2, with 13 bases in between. The CDR3 runs 16 residues. The germline gives CDR1 SGDLS, CDR2 YYNGEE. The CDR3 reads CASSVGAAEATDTQYF. In DNA, the CDR3 is TGTGCCAGCAGCGTAGGGGCAGCGGAGGCCACAGATACGCAGTATTTT.

The chain carries TRBV29-1 and TRBJ1-2, with D uncertain. The CDR3 sequence is 20 residues long. CDR1 SQVTM and CDR2 ANQGSEA come from the germline V gene. With 0 bases removed from V and 5 bases from J, the gap between germline ends came to 31 bases. This CDR3 reads CSVEDPRWRMRNTALYGYTF. The CDR3 DNA sequence: TGCAGCGTTGAAGATCCTAGGTGGCGGATGAGAAATACAGCGCTATATGGCTACACCTTC.

There are a few counts of this clonotype. The chain carries TRBV10-3 and TRBJ2-5, with 12 bases identical to TRBD2. The germline CDR1 and CDR2 sequences are ENHRY and SYGVKD. Losses at the gene ends were 6 bases for V and 5 bases for J; bases not matched to a gene: 16. The CDR3 is made up of 18 amino acids. The CDR3 sequence: CAISTESLKLAGGETQYF. CDR3 sequence (DNA): TGTGCCATCAGCACCGAGTCGCTGAAACTAGCGGGGGGTGAGACCCAGTACTTC.

V gene TRBV29-1 combines with J gene TRBJ1-1; no clear D. The CDR3 is 14 amino acids. The V and J ends lost 4 bases and 4 bases respectively, with 16 bases between them. Germline assignment: CDR1 SQVTM and CDR2 ANQGSEA. CDR3 nucleotide sequence: TGCAGCGTTGGTCGAGGGCTTGGCAGCACTGAAGCTTTCTTT. Translated: CSVGRGLGSTEAFF.

This clonotype was detected a few times. The V call is TRBV7-6, the J call TRBJ2-3, with 7 bases identical to TRBD2. Germline V CDR1 and CDR2: SGHVS, FNYEAQ. The CDR3 covers 17 residues. Unmatched junction bases numbered 15, after V lost 7 bases and J lost 2 bases. Here the CDR3 DNA reads TGTGCCAGCATTCTCGATATGACTAGCAAATTCACAGATACGCAGTATTTT. The encoded protein is CASILDMTSKFTDTQYF.

CDR3 in DNA: TGTGCCAGCTCACCACCACAGGGGGCCGGAGATACGCAGTATTTT. It yields the protein CASSPPQGAGDTQYF. The V and J genes are TRBV18 and TRBJ2-3; 9 bases agree with TRBD1. There are 15 residues in the CDR3. The germline CDR1 and CDR2 sequences are KGHSH and LQKENI. With V trimmed by 0 bases and J by 5 bases, 3 bases remained unmatched.

This clonotype was seen repeatedly, ten times or more. The V call is TRBV20-1, the J call TRBJ2-1; D might be TRBD2 (7 bases). V was clipped by 6 bases and J by 4 bases, with 16 bases between them. The CDR3 totals 14 residues. In germline, CDR1 is DFQATT, CDR2 SNEGSKA (reference sequence). The CDR3 region is CSATRGASYNEQFF. The CDR3 DNA reads TGCAGTGCGACCCGGGGGGCAAGTTACAATGAGCAGTTCTTC.

This clonotype was detected a few times. The chain joins TRBV7-3 to TRBJ1-6; a weak D match, TRBD1 (6 bases). Germline CDR1 is SGHTA and CDR2 is FQGTGA. The CDR3 sequence is 14 residues long. Trimming removed 5 bases from V and 10 bases from J, with 15 bases in between. This CDR3 is CASSQDSLGSPLHF. The CDR3, as DNA: TGTGCCAGCAGCCAGGACAGCCTTGGGTCACCCCTCCACTTT.

In its sample, this clonotype was seen a few times. This chain joins TRBV7-2 and TRBJ1-2; D is unresolved. V lost 3 bases and J 8 bases, leaving 19 bases between the germline ends. The CDR3 consists of 15 residues. Germline CDR1 SGHTA, CDR2 FQGNSA. The CDR3 sequence is CASSFGGISWGGYTF. The DNA for the CDR3 is TGTGCCAGCAGCTTTGGAGGCATCTCCTGGGGAGGCTACACCTTC.

This clonotype occurred many times. The chain has TRBV29-1 and TRBJ2-5; D call uncertain. The CDR3 runs 11 residues. Germline CDR1 is SQVTM and CDR2 is ANQGSEA. Trimming cost V 5 bases and J 5 bases, with 9 bases left between them. The CDR3 sequence: CSVKRVETQYF. In nucleotides, the CDR3 is TGCAGCGTTAAACGAGTGGAGACCCAGTACTTC.

The chain has TRBV3-1 and TRBJ1-2; 8 positions agree with TRBD1. Germline V CDR1 and CDR2: LGHDT, YNNKEL (reference sequence). The CDR3 length is 15 residues. This CDR3 is CTSSPQGAGRDGYTF. The CDR3 bases are TGTACTAGCAGCCCCCAGGGGGCAGGGAGGGATGGCTACACCTTC.

The sample holds many counts of this clonotype. The chain combines TRBV10-3 with TRBJ2-1; TRBD1 matches at 8 bases. Germline V CDR1 and CDR2: ENHRY, SYGVKD. V trimming: 3 bases; J trimming: 3 bases; junction bases outside the gene matches: 13. The CDR3 totals 18 residues. The CDR3 bases are TGTGCCATCAGTGAACGAGCATACGGGACAGGCGACTACAATGAGCAGTTCTTC. Residues: CAISERAYGTGDYNEQFF.

The chain combines TRBV24-1 with TRBJ2-4; unclear D gene. The CDR3 covers 17 residues. Trimming shortened V by 0 bases and J by 0 bases, and 11 bases separated the two germline ends. Germline CDR1 is KGHDR and CDR2 is SFDVKD. The CDR3 is CATSDLARMSAKNIQYF. In nucleotides, the CDR3 is TGTGCCACCAGTGATTTGGCGAGGATGTCAGCCAAAAACATTCAGTACTTC.

This clonotype was recorded a few times. The chain couples TRBV3-1 to TRBJ2-5; D is perhaps TRBD2 (6 bases). V was trimmed by 4 bases and J by 7 bases, leaving 10 bases between them. CDR3 length: 12 amino acids. Germline V gene sequence: CDR1 LGHDT, CDR2 YNNKEL (reference sequence). The CDR3 is CASSPGRRTQYF. CDR3 coding DNA: TGTGCCAGCAGCCCGGGGAGGAGGACCCAGTACTTC.